This entry lists 4 T cell receptor beta chains sequenced from one sample in a study of response to subunit inactivated influenza vaccine. MiXCR, run by TCRdb on the RT-PCR reads, gives a single entry per CDR3 protein. The repertoire consists of roughly 780,000 distinct CDR3 sequences, with roughly 18% occurring once and the leading ten covering under 13%. Source: PBMCs from blood, taken roughly 5 days after vaccination. These receptor sequences come from a man over 45 who received an inactivated influenza vaccine.

This chain links TRBV28 with TRBJ2-1; 7 bases are shared with TRBD1. The germline V gene has CDR1 MDHEN and CDR2 SYDVKM. J gave up 4 bases and V 6 bases, and 0 bases lay outside the gene matches. This CDR3 contains 12 residues. CDR3 amino acids: CASRTGYNEQFF. The CDR3 bases are TGTGCCAGCAGGACAGGGTACAATGAGCAGTTCTTC. Based on the CDR3 plus reference TRBV28 and TRBJ2-1, the full variable domain is DVKVTQSSRYLVKRTGEKVFLECVQDMDHENMFWYRQDPGLGLRLIYFSYDVKMKEKGDIPEGYSVSREKKERFSLILESASTNQTSMYLCASRTGYNEQFFGPGTRLTVL.

This clonotype was seen a handful of times. The V and J genes are TRBV20-1 and TRBJ1-6; 7 nucleotides match TRBD1. CDR1 and CDR2 from the germline V gene are DFQATT and SNEGSKA (reference sequence). The CDR3 extends over 14 amino acids. V dropped 4 bases and J dropped 8; count of bases not matched to a gene: 8. DNA for the CDR3: TGCAGTGCTAACTCGGGACAGTGGGATTCACCCCTCCACTTT. This gives the protein CSANSGQWDSPLHF.

J is TRBJ2-3 and V is TRBV19; D is perhaps TRBD2 (5 bases). The CDR3 runs 14 residues. Germline assignment: CDR1 LNHDA and CDR2 SQIVND (reference sequence). With 5 bases removed from V and 4 bases from J, the gap between germline ends came to 13 bases. For the CDR3, the DNA is TGTGCCAGTAGTCTTCGGTCCGGGGCAGATACGCAGTATTTT. This codes for CASSLRSGADTQYF.

This clonotype was counted between two and nine times. The chain combines TRBV20-1 with TRBJ1-1, with 8 bases aligning to TRBD1. The V and J ends lost 7 bases and 1 base, in that order; junction bases with no gene match: 5. Germline assignment: CDR1 DFQATT and CDR2 SNEGSKA (reference sequence). This CDR3 is 13 amino acids long. The DNA of the CDR3 is TGCAGTGGACTGGGACAGGAGAACACTGAAGCTTTCTTT. Protein: CSGLGQENTEAFF.